The 10 T cell receptor beta chains below were found in one sample sequenced in a study of PD-L1 blockade in urothelial cancer. Repertoires were generated with immunoSEQ multiplex PCR, while TCRdb's copy carries only in-frame clones and drops some. The data contain about 90,000 clones, over 90% of them singletons. The sample was PBMCs, taken around atezolizumab (anti-PD-L1) treatment. These TCRs come from a man aged 55 to 69 with urothelial cancer.

The genes are TRBV4-2 and TRBJ1-5; D is possibly TRBD1 (5 bases). With 5 bases removed from V and 0 bases from J, the gap between germline ends came to 11 bases. CDR1 is LGHNA, CDR2 YNFKEQ, per germline. The CDR3 runs 15 residues. CDR3: CASSYGADSNQPQHF. In nucleotides, the CDR3 is TGTGCCAGCAGCTATGGGGCAGATAGCAATCAGCCCCAGCATTTT.

The V and J genes are TRBV6-1 and TRBJ2-1; weak D call: TRBD2 (5 bases). V lost 3 bases, J lost 4 bases, and 10 bases lay in between. CDR1 is MNHNS and CDR2 is SASEGT in the germline V gene. The CDR3 has 14 residues. The CDR3 nucleotides read TGTGCCAGCAGTGACCGGACGGGATACAATGAGCAGTTCTTC. Its protein product is CASSDRTGYNEQFF.

This sequence joins TRBV10-3 and TRBJ1-6; D ambiguous. The CDR3 is 13 residues long. V lost 7 bases, J lost 3 bases, and 7 bases lay in between. Germline assignment: CDR1 ENHRY and CDR2 SYGVKD. CDR3 coding DNA: TGTGCCATCACCCAGGACTATAATTCACCCCTCCACTTT. This encodes CAITQDYNSPLHF.

This clone has a single count. V and J are TRBV18 and TRBJ2-7; the D gene is possibly TRBD2 (5 bases). V was shortened by 4 bases and J by 1 base, with 17 bases between the two germline ends. The CDR3 loop spans 16 amino acids. CDR1 is KGHSH and CDR2 is LQKENI in the germline V gene. The CDR3 DNA reads as TGTGCCAGCTCACTTTCTCTTGAAGAGGGTTCCTACGAGCAGTACTTC. Protein sequence: CASSLSLEEGSYEQYF. Filled out from reference TRBV18 and TRBJ2-7, the complete variable domain reads NAGVMQNPRHLVRRRGQEARLRCSPMKGHSHVYWYRQLPEEGLKFMVYLQKENIIDESGMPKERFSAEFPKEGPSILRIQQVVRGDSAAYFCASSLSLEEGSYEQYFGPGTRLTVT.

This chain uses TRBV11-2 with TRBJ2-7, with a possible D match to TRBD2 (7 bases). Trimming removed 5 bases at V and 4 bases at J, with 15 bases between. The CDR3 totals 14 residues. Per the germline V gene, CDR1 is SGHAT and CDR2 is FQNNGV. CDR3 sequence (DNA): TGTGCCAGCAGCAGGCCGGGGGGCAGGTACGAGCAGTACTTC. Its translation is CASSRPGGRYEQYF.

This chain connects TRBV7-9 to TRBJ2-7; 9 bases match TRBD1. CDR1 SEHNR and CDR2 FQNEAQ come from the germline V gene (reference sequence). V lost 5 bases and J lost 4; bases outside the gene matches: 9. This CDR3 spans 15 amino acids. The CDR3 DNA is TGTGCCAGCAGCCTTATAACAGGGGGCGGTTACGAGCAGTACTTC. This sequence encodes CASSLITGGGYEQYF.

The chain employs TRBV2 and TRBJ2-1; D might be TRBD1 (6 bases). The CDR3 runs to 12 residues. Trimming stripped 4 bases from V and 10 bases from J, with 11 bases between. Germline V CDR1 and CDR2: SNHLY, FYNNEI. The CDR3 region is CASSGGGWEQFF. For the CDR3, the DNA is TGTGCCAGCAGTGGAGGGGGATGGGAGCAGTTCTTC.

This chain connects TRBV5-8 to TRBJ2-3, with D maybe TRBD1 (5 bases). With 4 bases removed from V and 2 bases from J, the gap between germline ends came to 14 bases. The CDR3 has 15 residues. Looked up from germline, CDR1 is SGHTS and CDR2 is YDEGEE. DNA of the CDR3: TGTGCCAGCAGCCGGCAGGGTTCCTCCACAGATACGCAGTATTTT. This codes for CASSRQGSSTDTQYF.

Only a few counts were recorded for this clone. The CDR3 loop is CASSPNRQSLNTEAFF. DNA of the CDR3: TGTGCCAGCAGCCCGAACCGACAGTCTTTGAACACTGAAGCTTTCTTT. The chain is built from TRBV7-8 and TRBJ1-1; perhaps TRBD1 as D (5 bases). Germline CDR1 SGHVS, CDR2 FQNEAQ. V was cut by 5 bases and J by 0 bases, with 16 bases left in between. CDR3 length equals 16 residues.

The rearrangement links TRBV27 to TRBJ2-7; TRBD2 might be the D (6 bases). The germline V gene encodes CDR1 MNHEY and CDR2 SMNVEV (reference sequence). With 4 bases removed from V and 7 bases from J, the gap between germline ends came to 17 bases. The CDR3 length is 14 residues. For the CDR3, the DNA is TGTGCCAGCAGTTCCCGGGACGGGGGATGGGAGCAGTACTTC. It is translated as CASSSRDGGWEQYF.